This T cell receptor (beta chain) was sequenced during a study of PD-L1 blockade in urothelial cancer (dated by TCRdb to about 2017). Context from the whole study: Therapy was started in about 2014 for all patients, and atezolizumab 1,200 mg was administered intravenously every 3 weeks. About nine tenths of the roughly 30 patients were males with bladder-origin urothelial cancer, and about 65% of the roughly 30 reported a prior smoking history. An ECOG performance status of 0 or 1 was recorded for the patients, and 0 to 3 prior chemotherapy regimens had been received by the patients. Blood samples were analyzed 3 weeks after the start of treatment (second dose) and 6 weeks after the start of treatment. Blood samples gave median yields of around 150,000 T cells and tens of thousands of unique TCRs, along with a median clonality of approximately 0.08. The study, an exploratory multi-omic analysis, examined somatic, immune and clinical correlates of response to PD-L1 blockade with atezolizumab in urothelial cancer. Pretreatment tumor samples and matched peripheral blood, collected serially before and after atezolizumab treatment, underwent TCR sequencing. Progression-free survival longer than 6 months counted as durable clinical benefit, and TCR features were additionally tested against both progression-free and overall survival. Whole exome sequencing and RNA sequencing of pretreatment tumors were performed alongside TCR sequencing in the same patients. Eight or nine patients reached durable clinical benefit, while 20 or so patients did not. Pretreatment blood TCR-seq was available for under 35 patients, at least one posttreatment blood collection was obtained for 25 or so patients, and tumor TCR-seq was available for 25 or so patients.

The label giving this sample's time point can be read as: pretreatment peripheral blood. The cohort included 25 to 30 patients with locally advanced or metastatic urothelial carcinoma who were treated at Memorial Sloan Kettering on a trial protocol. Peripheral blood mononuclear cells were collected from each patient pretreatment and during treatment, giving between 1 and 8 total time points per patient. The Qiagen DNeasy Blood extraction kit was used to purify genomic DNA from total PBMCs and tumor samples. Collected pretreatment and during treatment, PBMCs were isolated and stored as previously described. Synthetic TCR analog templates were spiked into each PCR to estimate absolute template abundance from read counts. TCRbeta CDR3 regions were amplified from genomic DNA with bias-controlled V and J gene primers using the immunoSEQ assay. Sequencing of rearranged TCRbeta segments was done at approximately 20X coverage. The study's processing was this. Clustering was used to correct sequencing errors, and CDR3s were annotated against IMGT so that V, D and J genes could be assigned. Downstream analyses used only productive TCRbeta rearrangements and left out out-of-frame or stop-codon sequences. Clonality was computed as one minus Shannon entropy normalized by the log of the number of unique productive sequences. Fisher's exact test with Benjamini-Hochberg correction, using a cutoff of adjusted p below 0.01, was how clones that differed between time points or between blood and tumor were identified. TCRdb holds this immuneACCESS table with in-frame rearrangements only. Some clones are missing; in checked studies, unresolved V genes explain under half, and the rest has no known cause. V, J and clone size were drawn from that table, and D and trimming were deduced from the DNA. The sample table lists tens of thousands of clones, roughly 84% of them with a count of one. The leading ten clones occupy roughly 8.3% of the sample.

Comment on this clone: No antigen is known for it. Base-call qualities are not available, and no considerably larger clone is one nucleotide away.

The investigation overall reported the following: Because of the small sample size (n ≈ 30) and the many exploratory analyses performed, the results are intended to be regarded as hypothesis-generating. Improved progression-free and overall survival was found to be associated with pretreatment peripheral blood TCR clonality below the median. Patients with durable benefit showed greater expansion of tumor-associated TCR clones in peripheral blood 3 weeks after starting treatment (n ≈ 20, p = 0.022).

The germline V gene yields SQVTM for CDR1 and ANQGSEA for CDR2. At the junction V is shortened by 4 bases and J by 5 bases; bases outside the gene matches: 4. CDR3 length: 13 amino acids, cysteine to phenylalanine. Just CDR3 DNA is preserved here, 39 bases in frame from base 1. The specimen comprised PBMCs, sampled around atezolizumab (anti-PD-L1) treatment. The chain joins TRBV29-1 to TRBJ2-2, and 7 bases in between align with TRBD1. This TCR was recovered from a woman between 65 and 79 years old with urothelial cancer. DNA sequence: TGCAGCGTTGGACTACAGGGGACCGGGGAGCTGTTTTTT. It translates as CSVGLQGTGELFF.